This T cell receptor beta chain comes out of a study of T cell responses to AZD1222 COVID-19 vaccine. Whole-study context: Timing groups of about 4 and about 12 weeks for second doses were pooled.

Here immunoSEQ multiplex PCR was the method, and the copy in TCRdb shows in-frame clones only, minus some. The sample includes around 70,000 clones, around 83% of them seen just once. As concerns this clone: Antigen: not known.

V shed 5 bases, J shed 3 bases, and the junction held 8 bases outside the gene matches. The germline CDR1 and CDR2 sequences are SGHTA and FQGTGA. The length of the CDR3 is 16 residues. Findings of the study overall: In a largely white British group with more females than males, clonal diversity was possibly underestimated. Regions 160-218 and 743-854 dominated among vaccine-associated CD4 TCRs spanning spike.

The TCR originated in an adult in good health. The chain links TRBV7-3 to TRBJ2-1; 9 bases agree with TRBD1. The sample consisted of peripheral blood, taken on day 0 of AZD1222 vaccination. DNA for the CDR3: TGTGCCAGCAGCGCACAACAGGGGGCAAACTACAATGAGCAGTTCTTC. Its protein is CASSAQQGANYNEQFF.